The 5 T cell receptor beta chains below were found in one sample sequenced in a study of shared clonotypes between healthy human individuals. Naive CD8 cells lacked CD45RO and underwent positive selection for CCR7, leaving out terminally differentiated effector memory CD45RA+ cells. Here immunoSEQ multiplex PCR was the method, and the copy in TCRdb shows in-frame clones only, minus some. The repertoire has around 2.1 million clones, under 95% of them found once; the top ten carry under 2%. The sample was naive CD8+ T cells from PBMCs. These receptors originate from a man younger than 35 in good health. Some clones in this sample may be carry-over from other donors' samples.

The rearrangement joins TRBV7-8 to TRBJ1-2; the D gene is possibly TRBD1 (5 bases). Trimming shortened V by 5 bases and J by 3 bases, and 16 bases separated the two germline ends. CDR1 is SGHVS and CDR2 is FQNEAQ in the germline V gene. The CDR3 totals 15 residues. CDR3 nucleotide sequence: TGTGCCAGCAGCACAAGCAGAGGGGTCGACTATGGCTACACCTTC. Protein: CASSTSRGVDYGYTF.

This sequence joins TRBV5-6 and TRBJ2-1, with D perhaps given as TRBD1 or TRBD2 (6 bases each). CDR1 is SGHDT and CDR2 is YYEEEE in the germline V gene. Trimming took 4 bases from V and 12 from J, leaving 14 bases between them. The CDR3 contains 12 residues. The CDR3 sequence is CASSVGGIRQFF. CDR3 sequence (DNA): TGTGCCAGCAGCGTCGGGGGCATTCGGCAGTTCTTC.

The chain joins TRBV4-2 to TRBJ2-7, with TRBD2 as a possible D gene (6 bases). The CDR3 covers 16 residues. Germline V lookup: CDR1 LGHNA, CDR2 YNFKEQ. V was shortened by 0 bases and J by 4 bases, with 16 bases between the two germline ends. In DNA form, the CDR3 reads TGTGCCAGCAGCCAAGATTTCCAGGAGGGCTCGTACGAGCAGTACTTC. Its translation: CASSQDFQEGSYEQYF.

The chain employs TRBV7-9 and TRBJ2-7, with 8 bases fitting TRBD2. CDR1 and CDR2 from the germline V gene are SEHNR and FQNEAQ (reference sequence). J gave up 5 bases and V 5 bases, and 14 bases lay outside the gene matches. The CDR3 extends over 16 amino acids. The CDR3 region is CASSPPRAGADNEQYF. The CDR3 nucleotides read TGTGCCAGCAGCCCCCCCCGAGCGGGGGCAGATAACGAGCAGTACTTC.

The CDR3, as DNA: TGTGCCAGCAGCGTTAGCGGGAGGGCCGTAGATACGCAGTATTTT. It yields the protein CASSVSGRAVDTQYF. The rearrangement links TRBV11-2 to TRBJ2-3; 11 bases line up with TRBD2. V shed 5 bases and J 5 bases; nucleotides not matched to a gene: 6. CDR1 is SGHAT, CDR2 FQNNGV, per germline. This CDR3 spans 15 amino acids.